Listed here are 29 T cell receptor beta chains from one sample, sequenced in a study of blood T cell repertoires in COVID-19 (dated by TCRdb to 2019 to 2021). Preparation of the library involved the immunoSEQ multiplex PCR assay. Here the immuneACCESS table is served through TCRdb, limited to in-frame sequences with V and J called. Missing clones are a known gap in these copies; in checked studies unresolved V genes cover under half, and the rest lacks a known reason. The table for this sample lists roughly 230,000 clones; about 83% of them were counted only once. 8.6% of the sample belongs to the ten largest clones. The sequenced material came from peripheral blood. The receptor source for this set is a man aged 40-50 years with active or convalescent COVID-19.

The chain employs TRBV29-1 and TRBJ1-2; a possible D gene is TRBD1 (6 bases). The length of the CDR3 is 13 residues. V was cut by 6 bases and J by 6 bases, with 17 bases left in between. Germline loops: CDR1 SQVTM, CDR2 ANQGSEA. Written as DNA, the CDR3 is TGCAGCGTGGGTTCCCCAGGGGACGATGGCTACACCTTC. Amino acids: CSVGSPGDDGYTF.

As DNA, the CDR3 is TGTGCCAGCAGGCTCGGGGGAGGGACAATCATGAACACTGAAGCTTTCTTT. Translating it yields CASRLGGGTIMNTEAFF. The V call is TRBV7-2, the J call TRBJ1-1; a weak D match, TRBD1 (6 bases). The CDR3 runs 17 residues. Germline-derived CDR1 and CDR2 are SGHTA and FQGNSA. The ends were cut back, 6 bases at V and 0 bases at J, with 20 bases in the middle.

The rearrangement links TRBV12-5 to TRBJ2-2; D gene unclear. Germline loops: CDR1 LGHNT, CDR2 FRNRAP. V shed 3 bases and J shed 2 bases, with 4 bases lying between them. The CDR3 is 13 residues long. CDR3 DNA sequence: TGTGCTAGTGGTTTCCTTAACACCGGGGAGCTGTTTTTT. Amino acids: CASGFLNTGELFF. Full variable domain (remainder filled in from reference TRBV12-5 and TRBJ2-2): DARVTQTPRHKVTEMGQEVTMRCQPILGHNTVFWYRQTMMQGLELLAYFRNRAPLDDSGMPKDRFSAEMPDATLATLKIQPSEPRDSAVYFCASGFLNTGELFFGEGSRLTVL.

V gene TRBV7-9 combines with J gene TRBJ2-1; D gene unclear. The V gene lost 1 base and the J gene lost 0 bases, with 13 bases spanning the gap. The CDR3 has 17 residues. Germline CDR1 is SEHNR and CDR2 is FQNEAQ (reference sequence). The CDR3 loop reads CASSLGAGMSSYNEQFF. The DNA of the CDR3 is TGTGCCAGCAGCTTAGGGGCAGGAATGAGCTCCTACAATGAGCAGTTCTTC.

V and J are TRBV11-2 and TRBJ2-2; D gene uncertain. The CDR3 extends over 15 amino acids. Per germline, CDR1 SGHAT and CDR2 FQNNGV. V lost 5 bases and J lost 4, with 14 bases in between. CDR3 bases: TGTGCCAGCAGCCTACCCGAGGCCCCCACCGGGGAGCTGTTTTTT. This gives the protein CASSLPEAPTGELFF.

The CDR3 is CAWSSGGETQYF. CDR3 DNA: TGTGCCTGGAGTTCCGGGGGGGAGACCCAGTACTTC. The chain carries TRBV30 and TRBJ2-5; 7 positions agree with TRBD2. Germline CDR1 and CDR2: GTSNPN and SVGIG (reference sequence). This CDR3 region has 12 residues. The V segment lost 2 bases and the J segment 5 bases; nucleotides outside the gene matches: 2.

This chain uses TRBV30 with TRBJ2-3; 7 bases fit TRBD2. This CDR3 spans 14 amino acids. Trimming cost V 1 base and J 6 bases; bases outside gene matches: 7. Germline V gene sequence: CDR1 GTSNPN, CDR2 SVGIG (reference sequence). Written as DNA, the CDR3 is TGTGCCTGGAGTGCCGGCGGGAGTGGTGATACGCAGTATTTT. This translates into CAWSAGGSGDTQYF.

The V gene is TRBV6-5, the J gene TRBJ1-1, with a tentative D call TRBD1 (6 bases). Trimming shortened V by 7 bases and J by 5 bases, and 14 bases separated the two germline ends. The CDR3 length is 13 residues. From germline, CDR1 is MNHEY and CDR2 SVGAGI. CDR3 coding DNA: TGTGCCAGCAATACCGACAGGAGGACTGAAGCTTTCTTT. This encodes CASNTDRRTEAFF.

The chain carries TRBV6-1 and TRBJ2-3; tentatively, D is TRBD1 (5 bases). V lost 1 base and J 5 bases, leaving 7 bases between the germline ends. Germline CDR1 MNHNS, CDR2 SASEGT. The CDR3 runs to 13 residues. This CDR3 is CASSEGQGDTQYF. Here the CDR3 DNA reads TGTGCCAGCAGTGAAGGGCAGGGAGATACGCAGTATTTT.

The J gene is TRBJ2-2, the V gene TRBV9, with TRBD2 identical over 11 bases. The CDR3 has 19 residues. With 0 bases clipped from V and 7 bases from J, the junction kept 14 bases outside the gene matches. The germline V gene has CDR1 SGDLS and CDR2 YYNGEE. CDR3 DNA: TGTGCCAGCAGCGTAGCCCCGGAGACTAGCGGGAAATGGGTCGGGGAGCTGTTTTTT. This translates into CASSVAPETSGKWVGELFF.

This clone was observed a single time. The chain carries TRBV6-1 and TRBJ1-5; no firm D call. CDR1 is MNHNS and CDR2 is SASEGT in the germline V gene. With 0 bases removed from V and 6 bases from J, the gap between germline ends came to 6 bases. The CDR3 extends over 13 amino acids. The CDR3 sequence: CASSEASFQPQHF. CDR3 coding DNA: TGTGCCAGCAGTGAAGCAAGCTTTCAGCCCCAGCATTTT.

The rearrangement joins TRBV15 to TRBJ1-5; D possibly corresponds to TRBD1 (5 bases). The V gene lost 6 bases and the J gene lost 0 bases, with 9 bases spanning the gap. CDR3 length: 14 residues. Germline V gene sequence: CDR1 LNHNV, CDR2 YYDKDF (reference sequence). The CDR3 region has the DNA TGTGCCACCAGTAACGGGGGTAGCAATCAGCCCCAGCATTTT. It codes for CATSNGGSNQPQHF. The full variable domain, in which reference TRBV15 and TRBJ1-5 provide the parts outside the CDR3, is DAMVIQNPRYQVTQFGKPVTLSCSQTLNHNVMYWYQQKSSQAPKLLFHYYDKDFNNEADTPDNFQSRRPNTSFCFLDIRSPGLGDTAMYLCATSNGGSNQPQHFGDGTRLSIL.

V and J are TRBV14 and TRBJ2-3; D is undetermined. Between the trimmed V and J ends, which lost 6 bases and 7 bases, there was a span of 11 bases. CDR3 length equals 12 residues. Germline V lookup: CDR1 SGHDN, CDR2 FVKESK. In DNA, the CDR3 is TGTGCCAGCAGTTTGAATGGCAATACGCAGTATTTT. Amino acid sequence: CASSLNGNTQYF.

The rearrangement links TRBV5-1 to TRBJ2-3; TRBD2 aligns across 14 bases. The ends lost 3 bases at V and 6 bases at J; junction bases unmatched: 9. This CDR3 is built from 17 residues. CDR1 is SGHRS and CDR2 is YFSETQ in the germline V gene. This CDR3 is CASSSIGTSGRGDTQYF. The CDR3 bases are TGCGCCAGCAGCTCAATCGGGACTAGCGGGAGAGGGGATACGCAGTATTTT.

This chain's CDR3 is CASSSLPGQGDNYGYTF. Written as DNA, the CDR3 is TGTGCCAGCAGCTCTCTTCCGGGACAGGGGGATAACTATGGCTACACCTTC. The rearrangement links TRBV7-3 to TRBJ1-2; 11 nucleotides line up with TRBD1. V shed 4 bases and J 1 base; nucleotides not matched to a gene: 8. The CDR3 is made up of 17 amino acids. Germline V CDR1 and CDR2: SGHTA, FQGTGA.

The rearrangement links TRBV11-2 to TRBJ1-3; 8 bases are shared with TRBD1. From germline, CDR1 is SGHAT and CDR2 FQNNGV. CDR3 size: 15 residues. V was clipped by 5 bases and J by 3 bases; unmatched bases: 6. The CDR3 bases are TGTGCCAGCAGCCTAGGAGGGACAGGTGGAAACACCATATATTTT. The encoded protein is CASSLGGTGGNTIYF.

This clone appeared a few times. In DNA, the CDR3 is TGTGCCAGCAGCCCAGGGCTCATCGAGGACACCGGGGAGCTGTTTTTT. Protein product: CASSPGLIEDTGELFF. The chain recombines TRBV7-2 with TRBJ2-2; the D gene is possibly TRBD1 (5 bases). Per germline, CDR1 SGHTA and CDR2 FQGNSA. This CDR3 has 16 amino acids. V gave up 5 bases and J gave up 3 bases, with 16 bases separating them.

V and J are TRBV5-1 and TRBJ2-1; TRBD2 matches at 10 bases. The CDR3 is made up of 18 amino acids. V was pared by 4 bases and J by 3 bases, with 13 bases of the junction left unmatched. The V gene's germline CDR1 is SGHRS and CDR2 YFSETQ. CDR3 coding DNA: TGCGCCAGCAGCCGGGGGGGCACTACTAGCGGGGACTACAATGAGCAGTTCTTC. Encoded protein: CASSRGGTTSGDYNEQFF.

This chain connects TRBV4-3 to TRBJ2-2, with 7 positions matching TRBD2. Unmatched junction bases numbered 18, after V lost 1 base and J lost 4 bases. CDR3 length: 20 amino acids. Germline CDR1 is LGHNA and CDR2 is YSLEER. The CDR3 spells CASSQAHLRSGTGGTGELFF. CDR3 nucleotides: TGCGCCAGCAGCCAAGCGCATCTTAGGTCTGGGACGGGGGGCACCGGGGAGCTGTTTTTT.

The chain has TRBV28 and TRBJ2-7; 9 bases are shared with TRBD1. V shed 10 bases, J shed 3 bases, and the junction held 13 bases outside the gene matches. This CDR3 is built from 15 residues. The germline CDR1 and CDR2 sequences are MDHEN and SYDVKM. CDR3 loop: CATTSGTGFYYEQYF. The DNA of the CDR3 is TGTGCCACCACCTCCGGGACAGGGTTTTACTACGAGCAGTACTTC.

J is TRBJ1-1 and V is TRBV7-9, with D tentatively TRBD1 (5 bases). Per the germline V gene, CDR1 is SEHNR and CDR2 is FQNEAQ (reference sequence). V shed 6 bases and J shed 1 base, with 27 bases lying between them. This CDR3 has 19 residues. CDR3 DNA: TGTGCCAGCAGACCTCCGACAGCCTGGCTCTTCGGCGGGAACACTGAAGCTTTCTTT. Protein: CASRPPTAWLFGGNTEAFF.

V gene TRBV29-1 combines with J gene TRBJ2-5; 12 nucleotides agree with TRBD1. The CDR3 contains 15 residues. CDR1 and CDR2 (germline): SQVTM, ANQGSEA. V was clipped by 7 bases and J by 3 bases; unmatched bases: 9. The CDR3 here is CSAGTGGALKETQYF. Written as DNA, the CDR3 is TGCAGCGCCGGGACAGGGGGCGCCCTTAAAGAGACCCAGTACTTC. Based on the CDR3 plus reference TRBV29-1 and TRBJ2-5, the full variable domain is SAVISQKPSRDICQRGTSLTIQCQVDSQVTMMFWYRQQPGQSLTLIATANQGSEATYESGFVIDKFPISRPNLTFSTLTVSNMSPEDSSIYLCSAGTGGALKETQYFGPGTRLLVL.

The J gene is TRBJ1-6, the V gene TRBV3-1 (or the pseudogene TRBV3-2); 9 bases are a match to TRBD1. The V gene end was trimmed by 2 bases and the J gene end by 4 bases; junction bases not matched to a gene: 6. Germline CDR1 and CDR2: LGHDT and YNNKEL (reference sequence). This CDR3 comprises 17 residues. CDR3 sequence (DNA): TGTGCCAGCAGCCAAATCAAGACAGGGGGTTATAATTCACCCCTCCACTTT. It translates to CASSQIKTGGYNSPLHF.

The V call is TRBV20-1, the J call TRBJ2-3; 15 bases are shared with TRBD2. Germline CDR1 and CDR2: DFQATT and SNEGSKA (reference sequence). CDR3 length equals 18 residues. J gave up 4 bases and V 3 bases, and 11 bases lay outside the gene matches. The CDR3 DNA follows: TGCAGTGCTAGTCCCCGGAAGGGGACTAGCGGGAGGTCAGATACGCAGTATTTT. Protein sequence: CSASPRKGTSGRSDTQYF.

The V call is TRBV4-1, the J call TRBJ2-2; no reliable D call. The germline V gene encodes CDR1 MGHRA and CDR2 YSYEKL. The CDR3 loop spans 14 amino acids. V lost 3 bases and J 7 bases, leaving 12 bases between the germline ends. The CDR3 loop is CASSQGKFGGELFF. The CDR3 DNA follows: TGCGCCAGCAGCCAGGGCAAATTTGGCGGGGAGCTGTTTTTT.

Concerning this clone itself: Within the sample, other DNA sequences also encode this same CDR3. This chain links TRBV5-1 with TRBJ1-4, with TRBD1 as a possible D gene (5 bases). The CDR3 extends over 16 amino acids. V was shortened by 3 bases and J by 0 bases, with 12 bases between the two germline ends. Looked up from germline, CDR1 is SGHRS and CDR2 is YFSETQ. The CDR3 DNA is TGCGCCAGCAGCTCGACAGTACTTGCAACTAATGAAAAACTGTTTTTT. The encoded protein is CASSSTVLATNEKLFF.

This rearrangement joins TRBV12-3 or TRBV12-4 to TRBJ2-7; the match to TRBD2 covers 7 bases. V was clipped by 6 bases and J by 11 bases; unmatched bases: 13. CDR3 size: 13 residues. The CDR3 protein is CASSPTPGGLKYF. The CDR3 DNA is TGTGCCAGCAGCCCTACCCCGGGAGGTCTAAAGTACTTC.

The rearrangement links TRBV6-5 to TRBJ2-3, with TRBD2 as a possible D gene (7 bases). V lost 10 bases, J lost 4 bases, and 15 bases lay in between. Per the germline V gene, CDR1 is MNHEY and CDR2 is SVGAGI. There are 13 residues in the CDR3. The CDR3 reads CATRGGVADTQYF. The CDR3 coding sequence is TGTGCCACCAGAGGGGGGGTCGCAGATACGCAGTATTTT.

This sequence joins TRBV11-3 and TRBJ2-6; the D gene is possibly TRBD2 (5 bases). Germline V gene lookup returns CDR1 SGHNT and CDR2 YENEEA. V was clipped by 6 bases and J by 0 bases, with 9 bases between them. The CDR3 has 15 residues. CDR3 protein: CASRGVGSGANVLTF. The CDR3 bases are TGTGCCAGCAGGGGAGTAGGCTCTGGGGCCAACGTCCTGACTTTC.